The rows below give T cell receptor beta chains drawn from one sample of a study of T cell clonotyping in hematopoietic cell transplantation. Sequenced by immunoSEQ multiplex PCR; TCRdb stores in-frame clones only, minus some. Here the sample spans 12,000 or so clones, approximately 92% being singletons. What was sequenced was peripheral blood mononuclear cells. These receptors came from a human donor who either received an allogeneic hematopoietic cell transplant for a myeloid malignancy or was a related donor (not recorded which). Some clones in this sample may be carry-over from other donors' samples. The CDR3 runs from the conserved cysteine through the conserved F or W. The D gene is left open where the match is weak. Rows may omit the clone size; those that give it use once, few, many or a size class.

CASIPKPGEGANVLTF | TGCGCCAGCATCCCCAAGCCGGGAGAAGGGGCCAACGTCCTGACTTTC | TRBJ2-6 | NA | NA | TRBV4-1
CAWSLGAGGTDTQYF | TGTGCCTGGAGTCTTGGGGCAGGGGGCACAGATACGCAGTATTTT | TRBJ2-3 | once | NA | TRBV30
CASSRDTYNSPLHF | TGTGCCAGCAGCCGGGATACCTATAATTCACCCCTCCACTTT | TRBJ1-6 | once | NA | TRBV7-6
CASTSRGGLNSGANVLTF | TGTGCCAGCACCTCTCGCGGGGGCCTGAACTCTGGGGCCAACGTCCTGACTTTC | TRBJ2-6 | NA | NA | TRBV2
CAIRQSDEQFF | TGTGCCATCCGACAGTCAGATGAGCAGTTCTTC | TRBJ2-1 | NA | NA | TRBV10-3
CASSLRNLISGNTIYF | TGTGCCAGCAGCTTACGAAACCTGATCTCTGGAAACACCATATATTTT | TRBJ1-3 | NA | NA | TRBV11-1
CASSFVFGDEQFF | TGTGCCAGCAGCTTTGTTTTTGGGGACGAGCAGTTCTTC | TRBJ2-1 | once | NA | TRBV7-3
CASSGKTGFTGELFF | TGTGCCAGCAGTGGGAAGACAGGGTTTACCGGGGAGCTGTTTTTT | TRBJ2-2 | NA | TRBD1 | TRBV25-1
CASSQETGLYGYTF | TGCGCCAGCAGCCAAGAGACAGGATTATATGGCTACACCTTC | TRBJ1-2 | NA | NA | TRBV4-3
CASSIVHGRPWQPQHF | TGTGCCAGTAGTATAGTCCACGGACGGCCTTGGCAGCCCCAGCATTTT | TRBJ1-5 | NA | NA | TRBV19
CASSELRNYGYTF | TGCGCCAGCAGTGAGCTACGAAACTATGGCTACACCTTC | TRBJ1-2 | NA | NA | TRBV10-1
CASSEIVSLNTEAFF | TGTGCCAGCAGTGAAATCGTCAGCCTGAACACTGAAGCTTTCTTT | TRBJ1-1 | NA | NA | TRBV6-1
CASSRGDWGPETQYF | TGTGCCAGCAGCCGCGGGGACTGGGGGCCAGAGACCCAGTACTTC | TRBJ2-5 | NA | NA | TRBV6-1
CASSQDRGTEAFF | TGCGCCAGCAGCCAAGATAGGGGAACTGAAGCTTTCTTT | TRBJ1-1 | NA | NA | TRBV4-3
CASSLGTGGADTGELFF | TGCGCCAGCAGCCTGGGGACAGGGGGCGCCGACACCGGGGAGCTGTTTTTT | TRBJ2-2 | NA | TRBD1 | TRBV5-1
CASSPEVSPLYEQYF | TGTGCCAGCAGCCCAGAGGTGTCACCCCTCTACGAGCAGTACTTC | TRBJ2-7 | NA | NA | TRBV7-2
CAWSVGTGGFYEQYF | TGTGCCTGGAGTGTGGGGACAGGGGGCTTCTACGAGCAGTACTTC | TRBJ2-7 | NA | TRBD1 | TRBV30
CASSSPGSQGFTGELFF | TGTGCCAGCAGCTCCCCTGGTTCACAGGGTTTCACCGGGGAGCTGTTTTTT | TRBJ2-2 | NA | NA | TRBV9
CASSGADGELNTEAFF | TGTGCCAGCAGCGGGGCAGATGGGGAACTCAACACTGAAGCTTTCTTT | TRBJ1-1 | NA | NA | TRBV9
CASRGSHYGYTF | TGTGCCAGCCGGGGCAGCCACTATGGCTACACCTTC | TRBJ1-2 | NA | NA | TRBV2
CAAAPAVATEAFF | TGTGCCGCCGCCCCGGCGGTAGCGACTGAAGCTTTCTTT | TRBJ1-1 | NA | NA | TRBV6-1
CASSLSSGGFTGELFF | TGTGCCAGCAGCTTGTCTAGCGGGGGGTTCACCGGGGAGCTGTTTTTT | TRBJ2-2 | NA | TRBD2 | TRBV5-4
CASSYQAIGNTIYF | TGTGCCAGCAGTTACCAGGCGATCGGAAACACCATATATTTT | TRBJ1-3 | NA | NA | TRBV6-5
CASSQSTGWGREQYF | TGTGCCAGCAGCCAAAGCACAGGGTGGGGTCGCGAGCAGTACTTC | TRBJ2-7 | once | NA | TRBV7-9
CASSPGSGANVLTF | TGTGCCAGCAGCCCAGGTTCTGGGGCCAACGTCCTGACTTTC | TRBJ2-6 | NA | NA | TRBV7-9
CASSVGQGSSGANVLTF | TGTGCCAGCAGCGTGGGACAGGGGAGCTCTGGGGCCAACGTCCTGACTTTC | TRBJ2-6 | once | TRBD1 | TRBV11-3
CASSPLGGSTDTQYF | TGTGCCAGCTCACCACTAGGGGGATCCACAGATACGCAGTATTTT | TRBJ2-3 | once | NA | TRBV18
CASSIGQITEAFF | TGTGCCAGTAGTATAGGGCAGATCACTGAAGCTTTCTTT | TRBJ1-1 | NA | NA | TRBV19